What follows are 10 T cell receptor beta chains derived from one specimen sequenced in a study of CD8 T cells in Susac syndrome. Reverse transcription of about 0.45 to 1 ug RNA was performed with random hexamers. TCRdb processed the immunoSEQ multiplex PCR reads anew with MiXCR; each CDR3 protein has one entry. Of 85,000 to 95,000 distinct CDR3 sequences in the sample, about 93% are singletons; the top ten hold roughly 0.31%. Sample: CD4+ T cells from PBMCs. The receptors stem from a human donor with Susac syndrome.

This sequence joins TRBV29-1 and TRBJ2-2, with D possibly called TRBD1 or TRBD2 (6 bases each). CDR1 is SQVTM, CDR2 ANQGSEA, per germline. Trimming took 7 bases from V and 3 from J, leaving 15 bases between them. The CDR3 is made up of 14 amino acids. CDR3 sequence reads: CSAQRGQDTGELFF. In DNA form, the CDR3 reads TGCAGCGCCCAACGGGGGCAGGACACCGGGGAGCTGTTTTTT.

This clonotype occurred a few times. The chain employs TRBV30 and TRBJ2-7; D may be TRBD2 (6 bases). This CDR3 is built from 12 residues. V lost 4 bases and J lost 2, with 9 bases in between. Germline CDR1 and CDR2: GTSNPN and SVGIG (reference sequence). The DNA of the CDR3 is TGTGCCTGGACCACGGGGGCCTACGAGCAGTACTTC. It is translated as CAWTTGAYEQYF.

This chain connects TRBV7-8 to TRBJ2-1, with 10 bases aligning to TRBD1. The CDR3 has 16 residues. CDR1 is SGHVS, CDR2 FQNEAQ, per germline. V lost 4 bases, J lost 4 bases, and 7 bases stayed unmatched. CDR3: CASSSWTGGGYNEQFF. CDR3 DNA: TGTGCCAGCAGCTCTTGGACAGGGGGTGGGTACAATGAGCAGTTCTTC.

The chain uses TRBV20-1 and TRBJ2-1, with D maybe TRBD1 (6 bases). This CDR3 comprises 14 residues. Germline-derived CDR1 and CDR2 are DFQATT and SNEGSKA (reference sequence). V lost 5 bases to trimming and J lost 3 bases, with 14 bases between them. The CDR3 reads CSAYRVEGYNEQFF. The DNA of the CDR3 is TGCAGTGCTTACAGGGTAGAGGGCTACAATGAGCAGTTCTTC.

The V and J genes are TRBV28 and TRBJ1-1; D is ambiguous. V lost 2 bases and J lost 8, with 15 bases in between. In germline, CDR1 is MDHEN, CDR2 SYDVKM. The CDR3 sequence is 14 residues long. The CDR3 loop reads CASSLSGFKEEAFF. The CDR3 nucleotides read TGTGCCAGCAGTTTAAGCGGGTTTAAGGAGGAAGCTTTCTTT.

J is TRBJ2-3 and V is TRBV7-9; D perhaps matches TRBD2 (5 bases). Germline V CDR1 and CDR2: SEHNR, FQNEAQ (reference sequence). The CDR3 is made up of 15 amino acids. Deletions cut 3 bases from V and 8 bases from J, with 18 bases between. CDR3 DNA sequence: TGTGCCAGCAGCTTGGCCGAAGTTAGCGTCCTTACGCAGTATTTT. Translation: CASSLAEVSVLTQYF.

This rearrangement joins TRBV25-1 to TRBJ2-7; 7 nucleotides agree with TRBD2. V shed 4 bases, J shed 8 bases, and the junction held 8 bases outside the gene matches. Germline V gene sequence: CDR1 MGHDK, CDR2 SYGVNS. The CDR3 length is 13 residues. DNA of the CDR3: TGTGCCAGCAGTGTCCGGGACTACTCCCAGCAGTACTTC. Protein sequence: CASSVRDYSQQYF.

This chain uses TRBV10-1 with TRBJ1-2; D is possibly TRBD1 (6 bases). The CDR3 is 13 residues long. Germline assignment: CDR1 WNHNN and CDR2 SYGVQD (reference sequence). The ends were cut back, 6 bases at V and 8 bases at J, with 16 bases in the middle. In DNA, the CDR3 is TGCGCCAGCAGAAATCCGGACAGAAACGGCTACACCTTC. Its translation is CASRNPDRNGYTF.

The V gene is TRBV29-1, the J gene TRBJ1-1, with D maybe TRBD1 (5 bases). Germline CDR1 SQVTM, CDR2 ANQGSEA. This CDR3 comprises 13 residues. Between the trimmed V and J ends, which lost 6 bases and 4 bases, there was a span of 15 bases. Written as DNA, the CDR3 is TGCAGCGTGACTCTGTCGCAGGGCACTGAAGCTTTCTTT. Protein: CSVTLSQGTEAFF.

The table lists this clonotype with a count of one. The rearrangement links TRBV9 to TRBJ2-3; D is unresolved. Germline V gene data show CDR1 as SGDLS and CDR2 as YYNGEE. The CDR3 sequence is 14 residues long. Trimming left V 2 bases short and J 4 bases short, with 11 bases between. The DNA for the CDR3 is TGTGCCAGCAGCGTTCTTAGTGGGGCAGATACGCAGTATTTT. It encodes CASSVLSGADTQYF.